The 5 T cell receptor beta chains given below trace back to one sample, sequenced in a study of cytomegalovirus exposure and HLA in healthy donors. PCR employed 60 Vbeta and 13 Jbeta primers. Here immunoSEQ multiplex PCR was the method, and the copy in TCRdb shows in-frame clones only, minus some. This table has roughly 100,000 clones, roughly 70% appearing once. What was sequenced was PBMCs. The receptor set was obtained from a male donor in good health and CMV-seropositive.

CDR3 region: CASSRTGGADTQYF. CDR3 coding DNA: TGTGCCAGCAGCAGGACAGGGGGCGCGGATACGCAGTATTTT. The rearrangement links TRBV6-5 to TRBJ2-3, with 11 bases identical to TRBD1. This CDR3 has 14 amino acids. The germline V gene has CDR1 MNHEY and CDR2 SVGAGI. J was trimmed by 6 bases and V by 6 bases; bases with no gene match: 5.

The CDR3 region has the DNA TGTGCCAGCAGCTTAGGTCCAGCGGGAGACTACGAGCAGTACTTC. This translates into CASSLGPAGDYEQYF. The V and J genes are TRBV11-3 and TRBJ2-7, with 8 nucleotides matching TRBD2. The CDR3 covers 15 residues. The J segment lost 3 bases and the V segment lost 1 base, leaving 5 bases of the junction unmatched. The V gene's germline CDR1 is SGHNT and CDR2 YENEEA.

Remarks on this clone: The same CDR3 is also encoded by other DNA sequences in this sample. The V call is TRBV7-9, the J call TRBJ1-1, with D possibly TRBD1 on 5 matching bases. CDR3 length equals 13 residues. Germline CDR1 is SEHNR and CDR2 is FQNEAQ (reference sequence). The V end was cut by 5 bases, the J end by 1 base, with 8 bases between. The DNA for the CDR3 is TGTGCCAGCAGCCGTACAGGGAACACTGAAGCTTTCTTT. It specifies CASSRTGNTEAFF.

The V and J genes are TRBV5-6 and TRBJ2-3; D not resolved. Germline assignment: CDR1 SGHDT and CDR2 YYEEEE. Trimming left V 0 bases short and J 0 bases short, with 11 bases between. CDR3 length: 16 amino acids. The CDR3 DNA reads as TGTGCCAGCAGCTTGGGGCTTATTCCTAGCACAGATACGCAGTATTTT. Translating gives CASSLGLIPSTDTQYF.

The chain links TRBV7-3 to TRBJ2-3; D may be TRBD2 (7 bases). This CDR3 is built from 17 residues. Deletions cut 3 bases from V and 2 bases from J, with 18 bases between. Looked up from germline, CDR1 is SGHTA and CDR2 is FQGTGA. CDR3 bases: TGTGCCAGCAGCTTGGGTTTGCTGGCGGGGGCCACAGATACGCAGTATTTT. As protein: CASSLGLLAGATDTQYF.